The next 27 T cell receptor beta chains were all read from a single sample in a study of graft-versus-host responses after intestinal transplantation. These receptors' targets are unknown. The data were produced by immunoSEQ multiplex PCR, yet TCRdb's version contains in-frame clones alone and is incomplete. The repertoire has 130,000 to 150,000 clones, around 90% of them found once; the top ten carry approximately 0.2%. Sequenced here: unstimulated CD4+ T cells sorted from spleen or lymph node cells, sampled before intestinal transplant. These receptor sequences come from a human donor who received an intestinal transplant.

J is TRBJ2-7 and V is TRBV27; the match to TRBD2 covers 7 bases. V was clipped by 4 bases and J by 3 bases; unmatched bases: 6. The germline CDR1 and CDR2 sequences are MNHEY and SMNVEV (reference sequence). CDR3 length equals 14 residues. CDR3 in amino acids: CASSYAGRDYEQYF. The DNA of the CDR3 is TGTGCCAGCAGTTACGCAGGGAGGGACTACGAGCAGTACTTC.

This clone appeared a single time. The chain carries TRBV2 and TRBJ2-7; 9 bases match TRBD2. The V gene end was trimmed by 9 bases and the J gene end by 6 bases; junction bases not matched to a gene: 12. Germline loops: CDR1 SNHLY, CDR2 FYNNEI. The CDR3 sequence is 14 residues long. CDR3 bases: TGTGCCAGTTCTCAGGAAATAGCGGGAGTCGAGCAGTACTTC. It codes for CASSQEIAGVEQYF.

This clone was picked up one time. The J gene is TRBJ2-7, the V gene TRBV28, with D tentatively TRBD1 (5 bases). Germline values: CDR1 MDHEN, CDR2 SYDVKM. V lost 11 bases, J lost 7 bases, and 12 bases lay in between. The CDR3 extends over 10 amino acids. The CDR3 region has the DNA TGTGCCTCCGTGGGGCGTGAGCAGTACTTC. Translating it yields CASVGREQYF.

The rearrangement joins TRBV7-3 to TRBJ2-3; maybe TRBD1 (7 bases). CDR3 size: 15 residues. In germline, CDR1 is SGHTA, CDR2 FQGTGA. V lost 5 bases to trimming and J lost 1 base, with 13 bases between them. The CDR3 loop is CASSPTRGGTDTQYF. Here the CDR3 DNA reads TGTGCCAGCAGCCCAACCAGGGGGGGCACAGATACGCAGTATTTT.

The rearrangement links TRBV27 to TRBJ2-5; D is tentatively TRBD1 or TRBD2 (5 bases each). The CDR3 totals 15 residues. Trimming pared 2 bases from V and 4 bases from J, leaving 14 bases between. Germline loops: CDR1 MNHEY, CDR2 SMNVEV (reference sequence). The chain's CDR3 is CASSLGTGPRETQYF. The CDR3 DNA sequence: TGTGCCAGCAGTTTAGGGACCGGCCCAAGAGAGACCCAGTACTTC.

This clone has more than one count but fewer than ten. The V call is TRBV19, the J call TRBJ2-6; the match to TRBD1 covers 7 bases. Per the germline V gene, CDR1 is LNHDA and CDR2 is SQIVND (reference sequence). Unmatched junction bases numbered 18, after V lost 3 bases and J lost 4 bases. This CDR3 spans 20 amino acids. As DNA, the CDR3 is TGTGCCAGTAGTATCTCCTGGACAGGTTCTATGACTGCGGGGGCCAACGTCCTGACTTTC. This gives the protein CASSISWTGSMTAGANVLTF.

The chain joins TRBV15 to TRBJ2-1, with 11 bases matching TRBD2. The junction had 4 bases not matched to a gene; V was cut back by 7 bases and J by 5 bases. Germline-derived CDR1 and CDR2 are LNHNV and YYDKDF (reference sequence). CDR3 length: 14 amino acids. The DNA for the CDR3 is TGTGCCACCACCGCTAGCGGGAGGCACAATGAGCAGTTCTTC. The encoded protein is CATTASGRHNEQFF.

The V and J genes are TRBV11-2 and TRBJ2-1; weak D call: TRBD2 (5 bases). Per the germline V gene, CDR1 is SGHAT and CDR2 is FQNNGV. The CDR3 contains 11 residues. The V end lost 5 bases, the J end lost 10 bases, and 9 bases lay between the germline ends. CDR3 nucleotides: TGTGCCAGCAGCCGGGATAGGGAGCAGTTCTTC. It yields the protein CASSRDREQFF. Together with reference TRBV11-2 and TRBJ2-1, the CDR3 gives the full variable domain: EAGVAQSPRYKIIEKRQSVAFWCNPISGHATLYWYQQILGQGPKLLIQFQNNGVVDDSQLPKDRFSAERLKGVDSTLKIQPAKLEDSAVYLCASSRDREQFFGPGTRLTVL.

The V call is TRBV6-6, the J call TRBJ2-3; no definite D call. The CDR3 extends over 16 amino acids. The germline V and J ends were trimmed by 6 bases and 5 bases, with 21 bases remaining between them. Germline V lookup: CDR1 MNHNY, CDR2 SVGAGI (reference sequence). The CDR3 nucleotides read TGTGCCAGCAGGCTTGCTGGGCAGGTAGTCCGAGATACGCAGTATTTT. This codes for CASRLAGQVVRDTQYF.

Here the CDR3 DNA reads TGTGCCAGCAGCTTATCTCCGACTAGCGGCCTCCTCGAGCAGTACTTC. Translated, it gives CASSLSPTSGLLEQYF. The rearrangement joins TRBV11-2 to TRBJ2-7; TRBD2 aligns across 9 bases. V lost 2 bases to trimming and J lost 6 bases; unmatched junction nucleotides: 11. This CDR3 has 16 residues. Per the germline V gene, CDR1 is SGHAT and CDR2 is FQNNGV.

This clone was detected only once. In DNA, the CDR3 is TGTGCCAGCAGTGCCCAGGGGGCGCGAGAGACCCAGTACTTC. Residues: CASSAQGARETQYF. The V gene is TRBV25-1, the J gene TRBJ2-5; 8 bases map to TRBD1. V shed 4 bases and J 4 bases; nucleotides not matched to a gene: 5. CDR3 size: 14 residues. CDR1 is MGHDK, CDR2 SYGVNS, per germline.

The genes are TRBV9 and TRBJ1-3; D is ambiguous. Germline CDR1 and CDR2: SGDLS and YYNGEE. Trimming removed 0 bases at V and 0 bases at J, with 4 bases between. This CDR3 spans 14 amino acids. The CDR3 reads CASSVDDSGNTIYF. Here the CDR3 DNA reads TGTGCCAGCAGCGTAGACGACTCTGGAAACACCATATATTTT.

The CDR3 here is CASSLGSGYEQYF. CDR3 DNA sequence: TGCGCCAGCAGCTTGGGGTCCGGCTACGAGCAGTACTTC. The chain recombines TRBV5-1 with TRBJ2-7; D unresolved. There are 13 residues in the CDR3. V gave up 0 bases and J gave up 3 bases, with 7 bases separating them. Germline V gene lookup returns CDR1 SGHRS and CDR2 YFSETQ.

This chain joins TRBV28 and TRBJ2-7; D is undetermined. Germline assignment: CDR1 MDHEN and CDR2 SYDVKM. CDR3 length: 13 residues. V shed 2 bases and J shed 5 bases, with 10 bases lying between them. The CDR3 is CASSLQSTHEQYF. The CDR3 coding sequence is TGTGCCAGCAGTTTACAGAGTACCCACGAGCAGTACTTC. Using reference TRBV28 and TRBJ2-7 for the parts outside the CDR3, the full variable domain is DVKVTQSSRYLVKRTGEKVFLECVQDMDHENMFWYRQDPGLGLRLIYFSYDVKMKEKGDIPEGYSVSREKKERFSLILESASTNQTSMYLCASSLQSTHEQYFGPGTRLTVT.

The chain carries TRBV28 and TRBJ1-2, with D hard to call. CDR1 and CDR2 (germline): MDHEN, SYDVKM. The ends were cut back, 7 bases at V and 1 base at J, with 16 bases in the middle. The CDR3 runs 15 residues. CDR3 residues: CASTPVLRLNYGYTF. CDR3 nucleotide sequence: TGTGCCAGCACTCCCGTACTGCGCCTTAACTATGGCTACACCTTC.

The rearrangement uses TRBV5-1 and TRBJ2-2; D is perhaps TRBD1 or TRBD2 (5 bases each). From germline, CDR1 is SGHRS and CDR2 YFSETQ. The CDR3 covers 16 residues. The V and J ends lost 1 base and 2 bases respectively, with 12 bases between them. The CDR3 here is CASSLRGVGNTGELFF. Here the CDR3 DNA reads TGCGCCAGCAGCTTGAGGGGAGTAGGAAACACCGGGGAGCTGTTTTTT.

This chain connects TRBV5-5 to TRBJ2-5; TRBD2 matches 14 bases. CDR1 and CDR2 from the germline V gene are SGHKS and YYEKEE (reference sequence). V was pared by 0 bases and J by 5 bases, with 9 bases of the junction left unmatched. There are 18 residues in the CDR3. CDR3 region: CASSLVAGLAGVSETQYF. In DNA form, the CDR3 reads TGTGCCAGCAGCTTGGTGGCGGGACTAGCGGGAGTCTCGGAGACCCAGTACTTC.

The V and J genes are TRBV5-1 and TRBJ2-7; 12 bases map to TRBD2. The junction had 5 bases not matched to a gene; V was cut back by 4 bases and J by 3 bases. CDR1 and CDR2 from the germline V gene are SGHRS and YFSETQ. The CDR3 has 15 amino acids. This CDR3 reads CASSLKLAGGYEQYF. CDR3 in DNA: TGCGCCAGCAGCCTCAAACTAGCGGGAGGCTACGAGCAGTACTTC.

The rearrangement joins TRBV7-8 to TRBJ2-1; a weak D match, TRBD2 (6 bases). Trimming left V 5 bases short and J 8 bases short, with 19 bases between. The germline CDR1 and CDR2 sequences are SGHVS and FQNEAQ. The CDR3 runs 15 residues. CDR3 loop: CASSHGTDSFDEQFF. CDR3 in DNA: TGTGCCAGCAGCCACGGGACTGATTCTTTTGATGAGCAGTTCTTC.

This clone appeared a few times. This chain connects TRBV15 to TRBJ2-1; 11 bases fit TRBD1. The CDR3 is 17 amino acids. The V gene's germline CDR1 is LNHNV and CDR2 YYDKDF (reference sequence). V trimming: 3 bases; J trimming: 5 bases; junction bases outside the gene matches: 9. DNA for the CDR3: TGTGCCACCAGCAGCTGGGGACAGGGGGGGGACGACAATGAGCAGTTCTTC. It is translated as CATSSWGQGGDDNEQFF.

The chain's CDR3 is CASSLGGGYGYTF. CDR3 bases: TGTGCCAGCAGCTTAGGTGGTGGTTATGGCTACACCTTC. The chain has TRBV7-3 and TRBJ1-2; D call uncertain. V lost 2 bases and J 5 bases, leaving 9 bases between the germline ends. The CDR3 has 13 amino acids. Germline CDR1 SGHTA, CDR2 FQGTGA.

This clone was seen more than once but under ten times. The chain recombines TRBV28 with TRBJ2-7; D unclear. V lost 5 bases, J lost 3 bases, and 20 bases lay in between. Germline V gives CDR1 MDHEN, CDR2 SYDVKM. This CDR3 contains 16 residues. As DNA, the CDR3 is TGTGCCAGCAGTCGACCAACTACCCCGCGCCTCTACGAGCAGTACTTC. Residues: CASSRPTTPRLYEQYF.

In its sample, this clone was seen once. The CDR3 is CASRPLAGGPTEAFF. CDR3 DNA: TGCGCCAGCAGACCACTTGCAGGGGGCCCCACTGAAGCTTTCTTT. This sequence joins TRBV5-1 and TRBJ1-1, with 8 bases identical to TRBD1. The CDR3 totals 15 residues. The germline V gene encodes CDR1 SGHRS and CDR2 YFSETQ. Trimming cost V 5 bases and J 4 bases; bases outside gene matches: 10.

The genes are TRBV28 and TRBJ2-7, with a tentative D call TRBD1 (6 bases). Germline V lookup: CDR1 MDHEN, CDR2 SYDVKM. V gave up 5 bases and J gave up 2 bases, with 13 bases separating them. This CDR3 is 14 amino acids long. The CDR3 loop reads CASSPRTEPYEQYF. Here the CDR3 DNA reads TGTGCCAGCAGTCCACGGACAGAACCCTACGAGCAGTACTTC.

This clone has only one observation. The J gene is TRBJ2-5, the V gene TRBV28; D gene ambiguous. There are 11 residues in the CDR3. Trimming left V 7 bases short and J 4 bases short, with 7 bases between. Germline V gives CDR1 MDHEN, CDR2 SYDVKM. Here the CDR3 reads CASKESETQYF. The CDR3 region has the DNA TGTGCCAGCAAGGAGTCAGAGACCCAGTACTTC.

This chain uses TRBV15 with TRBJ1-5, with a tentative D call TRBD1 (5 bases). The CDR3 covers 15 residues. Germline V gene data show CDR1 as LNHNV and CDR2 as YYDKDF (reference sequence). The ends were cut back, 1 base at V and 1 base at J, with 8 bases in the middle. CDR3 amino acids: CATSRGGQSNQPQHF. For the CDR3, the DNA is TGTGCCACCAGCAGAGGGGGCCAGAGCAATCAGCCCCAGCATTTT.

This chain uses TRBV7-2 with TRBJ2-2, with TRBD2 as a possible D gene (6 bases). The V gene lost 3 bases and the J gene lost 3 bases, with 11 bases spanning the gap. The CDR3 runs to 15 residues. CDR1 is SGHTA and CDR2 is FQGNSA in the germline V gene. The DNA of the CDR3 is TGTGCCAGCAGCTTCCGGGAGTCGGACACCGGGGAGCTGTTTTTT. It encodes CASSFRESDTGELFF.